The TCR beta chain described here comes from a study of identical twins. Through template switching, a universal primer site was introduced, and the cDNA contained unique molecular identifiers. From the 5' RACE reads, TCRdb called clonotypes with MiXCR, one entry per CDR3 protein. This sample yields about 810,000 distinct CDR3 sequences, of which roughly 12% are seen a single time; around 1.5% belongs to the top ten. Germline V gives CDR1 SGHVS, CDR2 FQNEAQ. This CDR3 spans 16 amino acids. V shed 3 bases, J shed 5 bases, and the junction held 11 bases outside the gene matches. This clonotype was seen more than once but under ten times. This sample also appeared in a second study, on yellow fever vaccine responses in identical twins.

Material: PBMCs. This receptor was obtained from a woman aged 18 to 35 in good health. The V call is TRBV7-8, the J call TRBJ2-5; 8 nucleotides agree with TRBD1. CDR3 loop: CASSLGFGQGEETQYF. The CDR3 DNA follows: TGTGCCAGCAGCTTGGGGTTTGGACAGGGAGAGGAGACCCAGTACTTC. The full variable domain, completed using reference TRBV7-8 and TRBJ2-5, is GAGVSQSPRYKVAKRGQDVALRCDPISGHVSLFWYQQALGQGPEFLTYFQNEAQLDKSGLPSDRFFAERPEGSVSTLKIQRTQQEDSAVYLCASSLGFGQGEETQYFGPGTRLLVL.